Listed below are T cell receptor beta chains from one sample, sequenced in a study of T cells after yellow fever vaccination. TCRdb fed the 5' RACE reads into MiXCR, producing one record per CDR3 protein. This table has around 530,000 distinct CDR3 sequences, less than 20% appearing once. This material consisted of PBMCs, taken around 5 days after the first yellow fever vaccination. Every receptor here comes from a young man who received the YFV17D yellow fever vaccine. Both conserved end residues are part of each CDR3. D genes are given only for firm matches. Expanded clones are given a class, and other clones once, few, many or no size at all.

d_call: TRBD2
v_call: TRBV20-1
cdr3_length: 13
clone_size: NA
j_call: TRBJ2-1
cdr3_nt: TGCAGTGCTACTTTAGCGGGGCTGAATGAGCAGTTCTTC
cdr3_aa: CSATLAGLNEQFF

d_call: TRBD1
v_call: TRBV29-1
cdr3_length: 13
clone_size: few
j_call: TRBJ2-3
cdr3_nt: TGCAGCGTTGGGGGCAGGGGGCCCTATACGCAGTATTTT
cdr3_aa: CSVGGRGPYTQYF

d_call: NA
v_call: TRBV3-1
cdr3_length: 15
clone_size: few
j_call: TRBJ1-1
cdr3_nt: TGTGCCAGCAGCCTCCGGGACACGCAGAACACTGAAGCTTTCTTT
cdr3_aa: CASSLRDTQNTEAFF

d_call: NA
v_call: TRBV7-9
cdr3_length: 12
clone_size: NA
j_call: TRBJ1-5
cdr3_nt: TGTGCCAGCAGCTTATATGAGGAGCCCCAGCATTTT
cdr3_aa: CASSLYEEPQHF

d_call: NA
v_call: TRBV10-2
cdr3_length: 15
clone_size: many
j_call: TRBJ1-6
cdr3_nt: TGCGCCAGCAGTGTTCTTGCACCCAATAATTCACCCCTCCACTTT
cdr3_aa: CASSVLAPNNSPLHF

d_call: TRBD1
v_call: TRBV7-2
cdr3_length: 16
clone_size: few
j_call: TRBJ1-6
cdr3_nt: TGTGCCAGCAGCGTGGTCCCGGGACAGGGGAGCTCACCCCTCCACTTT
cdr3_aa: CASSVVPGQGSSPLHF

d_call: NA
v_call: TRBV5-1
cdr3_length: 14
clone_size: NA
j_call: TRBJ1-4
cdr3_nt: TGCGCCAGCAGCGACCAGAACCTTAATGAAAAACTGTTTTTT
cdr3_aa: CASSDQNLNEKLFF

d_call: TRBD2
v_call: TRBV10-3
cdr3_length: 16
clone_size: NA
j_call: TRBJ2-3
cdr3_nt: TGTGCCATCGGACCTAGCGGGGGGGACCTCACAGATACGCAGTATTTT
cdr3_aa: CAIGPSGGDLTDTQYF

d_call: TRBD2
v_call: TRBV19
cdr3_length: 15
clone_size: few
j_call: TRBJ2-1
cdr3_nt: TGTGCCAGTAGTCGCGGGGGGGCCGGTTGGAATGAGCAGTTCTTC
cdr3_aa: CASSRGGAGWNEQFF

d_call: TRBD2
v_call: TRBV18
cdr3_length: 22
clone_size: NA
j_call: TRBJ2-1
cdr3_nt: TGTGCCAGCAGCCCACCGGTAGGGGCAGCCGAATGGCGAAAGCGGGGGAACAATGAGCAGTTCTTC
cdr3_aa: CASSPPVGAAEWRKRGNNEQFF

d_call: NA
v_call: TRBV7-7
cdr3_length: 16
clone_size: NA
j_call: TRBJ2-1
cdr3_nt: TGTGCTAGCAGTCCAGGGGGTAGCGGGCTGGTTGATGAGCAGTTCTTC
cdr3_aa: CASSPGGSGLVDEQFF

d_call: NA
v_call: TRBV4-2
cdr3_length: 16
clone_size: few
j_call: TRBJ2-2
cdr3_nt: TGTGCCAGCAGCCAAGAGCCCCCGGGGAACACCGGGGAGCTGTTTTTT
cdr3_aa: CASSQEPPGNTGELFF